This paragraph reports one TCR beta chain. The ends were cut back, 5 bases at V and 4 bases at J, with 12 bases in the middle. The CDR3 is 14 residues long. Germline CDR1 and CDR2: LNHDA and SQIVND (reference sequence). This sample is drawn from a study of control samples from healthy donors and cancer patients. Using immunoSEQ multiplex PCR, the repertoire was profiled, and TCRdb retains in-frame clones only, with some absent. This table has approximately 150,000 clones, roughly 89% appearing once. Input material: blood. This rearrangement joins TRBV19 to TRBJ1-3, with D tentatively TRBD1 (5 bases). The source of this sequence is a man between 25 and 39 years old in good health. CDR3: CASSYTGAGNTIYF. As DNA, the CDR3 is TGTGCCAGTAGTTACACCGGGGCCGGAAACACCATATATTTT.